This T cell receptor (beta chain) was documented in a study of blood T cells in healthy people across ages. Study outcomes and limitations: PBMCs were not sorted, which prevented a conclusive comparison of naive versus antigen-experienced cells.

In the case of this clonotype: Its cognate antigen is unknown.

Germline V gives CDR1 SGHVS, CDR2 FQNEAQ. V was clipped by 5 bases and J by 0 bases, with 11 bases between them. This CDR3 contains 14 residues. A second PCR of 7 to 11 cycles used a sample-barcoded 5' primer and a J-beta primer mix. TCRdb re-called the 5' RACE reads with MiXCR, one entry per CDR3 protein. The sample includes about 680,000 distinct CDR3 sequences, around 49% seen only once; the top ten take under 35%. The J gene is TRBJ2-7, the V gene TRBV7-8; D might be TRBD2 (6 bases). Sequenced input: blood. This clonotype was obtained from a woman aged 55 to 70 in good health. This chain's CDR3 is CASSRDFSSYEQYF. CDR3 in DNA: TGTGCCAGCAGCCGGGACTTTAGCTCCTACGAGCAGTACTTC. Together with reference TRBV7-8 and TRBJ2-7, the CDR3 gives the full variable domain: GAGVSQSPRYKVAKRGQDVALRCDPISGHVSLFWYQQALGQGPEFLTYFQNEAQLDKSGLPSDRFFAERPEGSVSTLKIQRTQQEDSAVYLCASSRDFSSYEQYFGPGTRLTVT.